The 2 T cell receptor beta chains below were found in one sample sequenced in a study of CD8+CD57+ T cells in acquired aplastic anemia. Genomic DNA served as template for TCR beta VDJ and CDR3 profiling. TCRdb processed the reads anew with MiXCR; each CDR3 protein has one entry. This sample yields about 160,000 distinct CDR3 sequences, of which more than 40% are seen a single time; roughly 30% belongs to the top ten. Patients who underwent sequencing had shown CD8+CD57+ cell expansion by flow cytometry. The sample taken for sequencing was sorted CD4+, CD8+, or CD8+CD57+ T cells (not recorded which) from PBMCs. The receptors come from a human donor with aplastic anemia.

This clonotype was observed many times. The chain couples TRBV12-3 or TRBV12-4 to TRBJ2-7, with a possible D match to TRBD1 (6 bases). V was cut by 1 base and J by 4 bases, with 17 bases left in between. The CDR3 runs to 16 residues. As DNA, the CDR3 is TGTGCCAGCAGTTTAGAGGGGGAAAAAAGACTATACGAGCAGTACTTC. Amino acid sequence: CASSLEGEKRLYEQYF.

Note on this clonotype: Sequence at one end of the junction differs from germline and may be a read error. CDR3 loop: CASSLATGYDQYF. The CDR3 DNA reads as TGCGCCAGCAGCTTGGCCACAGGGTACGATCAGTACTTC. The chain couples TRBV5-1 to TRBJ2-7, with D tentatively TRBD1 (6 bases). Germline V lookup: CDR1 SGHRS, CDR2 YFSETQ. The CDR3 contains 13 residues.